Listed here are 32 T cell receptor beta chains from one sample, sequenced in a study of tumor-infiltrating lymphocytes in primary liver carcinoma. Starting material of 400 to 600 ng total RNA yielded TCR beta cDNA via a constant-region primer. Each TCR beta library was derived from three nested multiplex PCR rounds that employed slightly modified ARM-PCR. The first two PCR rounds used TRBV1-TRBV30 primers with a Cbeta primer, approximately 10 cycles each. TCRdb redid the calling of the multiplex PCR reads with MiXCR, one entry per CDR3 protein. The sample gives over 250,000 distinct CDR3 sequences, about 50% of which show up once; 15% to 20% is in the top ten. Unsorted whole blood yielded the blood RNA, and germline DNA was also extracted. Sequenced input: peripheral blood. These receptors all come from a woman in her twenties or thirties with primary liver carcinoma and hepatitis B virus infection.

About this clonotype itself: This may come from a read error, since a much larger clone is one base off. No conserved phenylalanine or tryptophan ends this CDR3, so it is likely a read error. J is TRBJ2-3 and V is TRBV29-1; 8 bases are a match to TRBD2. From germline, CDR1 is SQVTM and CDR2 ANQGSEA. This CDR3 spans 13 amino acids. With 6 bases clipped from V and 2 bases from J, the junction kept 4 bases outside the gene matches. The CDR3 reads CSVELAATDTQYL. The CDR3 nucleotides are TGCAGCGTGGAACTAGCGGCCACAGATACGCAGTATCTT.

As for this clonotype: The junction departs from the called germline gene at one end, perhaps through a read error. The rearrangement uses TRBV28 and TRBJ1-2; D is perhaps TRBD1 (5 bases). CDR1 MDHEN and CDR2 SYDVKM come from the germline V gene. The CDR3 is 15 residues long. CDR3 sequence (DNA): TGTGCCAGCTCCTTAACAGGAGCTACCCCTTATGACTACACCTTC. Translating it yields CASSLTGATPYDYTF.

Comment on this clonotype: One end of the junction does not line up with germline, which may come from a read error. The rearrangement joins TRBV29-1 to TRBJ2-1; 7 nucleotides line up with TRBD2. CDR1 and CDR2 (germline): SQVTM, ANQGSEA. The CDR3 sequence is 16 residues long. CDR3 sequence: CSVEDPSGNSYNEQLF. In nucleotides, the CDR3 is TGCAGCGTTGAAGATCCTAGCGGTAACTCCTACAATGAGCAGTTATTC.

This clonotype was counted a single time. Sequence at one end of the junction differs from germline and may be a read error. The rearrangement joins TRBV30 to TRBJ2-2, with D maybe TRBD2 (5 bases). Germline V gene sequence: CDR1 GTSNPN, CDR2 SVGIG (reference sequence). CDR3 length equals 13 residues. The CDR3 sequence is CARSGGPTGELFF. The CDR3 nucleotides read TGTGCCCGGAGTGGAGGCCCCACCGGGGAGCTGTTTTTT.

Points on this clonotype: This may come from a read error, since a much larger clone is one base off. This chain links TRBV12-3 or TRBV12-4 with TRBJ1-3; TRBD1 is a possible D gene (6 bases). The CDR3 has 14 residues. The CDR3 reads CTSSRDRSGNTIYF. The CDR3 region has the DNA TGTACCAGCAGTCGCGACAGGTCTGGAAACACCATATATTTT.

This clonotype was detected many times. The chain links TRBV6-5 to TRBJ2-7; 8 bases map to TRBD1. The length of the CDR3 is 13 residues. Germline loops: CDR1 MNHEY, CDR2 SVGAGI. V lost 5 bases and J lost 4; bases outside the gene matches: 4. The DNA of the CDR3 is TGTGCCAGCAGTCAATACAGGGGGTACGAGCAGTACTTC. It translates to CASSQYRGYEQYF.

This chain joins TRBV7-8 and TRBJ2-3, with D perhaps matching TRBD1 (6 bases). The CDR3 consists of 14 residues. Trimming shortened V by 4 bases and J by 4 bases, and 12 bases separated the two germline ends. Germline lookup yields CDR1 SGHVS and CDR2 FQNEAQ. The CDR3 region is CASSCRGVADTQYF. The CDR3 coding sequence is TGTGCCAGCAGCTGCAGGGGAGTAGCAGATACGCAGTATTTT.

This clonotype was detected ten times or more. The genes are TRBV12-3 or TRBV12-4 and TRBJ2-5; TRBD2 is a possible D gene (6 bases). The CDR3 is made up of 15 amino acids. Trimming took 6 bases from V and 2 from J, leaving 16 bases between them. CDR3 sequence (DNA): TGTGCCAGCAGCCCCCGGTCTAGCGAGCAAGAGACCCAGTACTTC. It is translated as CASSPRSSEQETQYF.

This sequence joins TRBV6-5 and TRBJ2-1, with 10 bases fitting TRBD2. The ends lost 4 bases at V and 3 bases at J; junction bases unmatched: 3. The CDR3 runs 15 residues. CDR1 MNHEY and CDR2 SVGAGI come from the germline V gene. The CDR3, as DNA: TGTGCCAGCAGTTTCCTAGCGGGAGACTACAATGAGCAGTTCTTC. This codes for CASSFLAGDYNEQFF.

The chain couples TRBV6-2 or TRBV6-3 to TRBJ2-1; TRBD2 matches at 10 bases. CDR3 length: 15 residues. Trimming cost V 5 bases and J 4 bases; bases outside gene matches: 5. Germline V gene sequence: CDR1 MNHEY, CDR2 SVGEGT. The CDR3 sequence: CASSPGTSVYNEQFF. The CDR3 region has the DNA TGTGCCAGCAGTCCCGGGACTAGCGTATACAATGAGCAGTTCTTC.

With regard to this clonotype: Germline and junction disagree at one end, which may indicate a read error. The chain is built from TRBV11-2 and TRBJ2-2, with D perhaps TRBD2 (6 bases). The germline V gene has CDR1 SGHAT and CDR2 FQNNGV. The CDR3 spans 14 residues. CDR3 sequence reads: CASSQREARGDLFF. In DNA, the CDR3 is TGTGCCAGCAGCCAAAGAGAGGCGCGCGGGGACCTGTTTTTT.

As concerns this clonotype: At one boundary the junction diverges from the germline segment, which might be a read error. The chain employs TRBV7-9 and TRBJ2-4, with a possible D match to TRBD2 (5 bases). The CDR3 length is 12 residues. Germline V gives CDR1 SEHNR, CDR2 FQNEAQ (reference sequence). The CDR3 DNA is TGTGCCAGCAGCTTAGAGTGGACTGCGGCCTTTTTC. It specifies CASSLEWTAAFF. The entire variable domain, with the rest obtained from reference TRBV7-9 and TRBJ2-4, is as follows: DTGVSQNPRHKITKRGQNVTFRCDPISEHNRLYWYRQTLGQGPEFLTYFQNEAQLEKSRLLSDRFSAERPKGSFSTLEIQRTEQGDSAMYLCASSLEWTAAFFGAGTRLSVL.

As to this clonotype: One base away lies a much larger clone, so this may be a sequencing read error. This sequence joins TRBV4-3 and TRBJ2-2; 8 bases line up with TRBD2. Per the germline V gene, CDR1 is LGHNA and CDR2 is YSLEER. The CDR3 is 15 amino acids. CDR3 sequence: CASSQGDMVSGELLF. The CDR3 DNA sequence: TGCGCCAGCAGCCAAGGCGATATGGTTAGCGGGGAGCTGCTTTTT.

The table lists this clonotype with a few counts. One base away lies a much larger clone, so this may be a sequencing read error. The chain combines TRBV14 with TRBJ2-1; 7 bases match TRBD1. CDR1 and CDR2 from the germline V gene are SGHDN and FVKESK. CDR3 length: 16 amino acids. Losses at the gene ends were 3 bases for V and 5 bases for J; bases not matched to a gene: 10. The DNA of the CDR3 is TGTGCCAGCAGCCAGGCCGTGACAGGGCTCCACAATGAGCAGTTCTTC. It codes for CASSQAVTGLHNEQFF.

About this clonotype itself: One base away lies a much larger clone, so this may be a sequencing read error. The chain is built from TRBV7-9 and TRBJ2-1; 11 nucleotides align to TRBD2. This CDR3 region has 16 residues. CDR1 is SEHNR, CDR2 FQNEAQ, per germline (reference sequence). The CDR3 spells CVSSGDSGRAYNEQFF. The CDR3, as DNA: TGTGTCAGCAGCGGGGATAGCGGGAGGGCCTACAATGAGCAGTTCTTC.

This clonotype was picked up a small number of times. The chain joins TRBV28 to TRBJ2-7, with D tentatively TRBD1 (6 bases). The V end was cut by 5 bases, the J end by 3 bases, with 14 bases between. The CDR3 runs to 14 residues. Germline V gene data show CDR1 as MDHEN and CDR2 as SYDVKM. The CDR3 sequence is CASSPRQEYYEQYF. In DNA, the CDR3 is TGTGCCAGCAGTCCTCGACAGGAGTACTACGAGCAGTACTTC.

About this clonotype itself: Here the CDR3 omits its conserved ending phenylalanine or tryptophan, so a read error is the likely source. The J gene is TRBJ2-1, the V gene TRBV4-2; 8 bases match TRBD1. CDR3 length equals 15 residues. Germline V gene lookup returns CDR1 LGHNA and CDR2 YNFKEQ. The CDR3 DNA is TGTACCAGCAGCCGAGGACAGGGAAGCGTCGATGAGCAGTTCTTA. Protein: CTSSRGQGSVDEQFL.

The chain is built from TRBV6-2 or TRBV6-3 and TRBJ2-3, with 9 bases aligning to TRBD1. V lost 7 bases and J lost 2; bases outside the gene matches: 4. Looked up from germline, CDR1 is MNHEY and CDR2 is SVGEGT. The CDR3 runs to 14 residues. The CDR3: CASKDRGFTDTQYF. The CDR3 nucleotides are TGTGCCAGCAAAGACAGGGGGTTCACAGATACGCAGTATTTT.

As regards this clonotype: Just one base apart from a much larger clone, this may be a read error. The chain couples TRBV29-1 to TRBJ2-6; unclear D gene. The germline V gene encodes CDR1 SQVTM and CDR2 ANQGSEA. The CDR3 spans 13 residues. V lost 8 bases to trimming and J lost 0 bases, with 8 bases between them. The CDR3 is CSLAGSGANVLTF. The CDR3 DNA reads TGCAGCCTTGCTGGCTCTGGGGCCAACGTCCTGACTTTC.

Comment on this clonotype: Possible read error: a much larger clone is one base away. This sequence joins TRBV6-1 and TRBJ2-1; a weak D match, TRBD1 (6 bases). From germline, CDR1 is MNHNS and CDR2 SASEGT. This CDR3 comprises 16 residues. CDR3 sequence reads: CANSALRGGSYNEQFF. In nucleotides, the CDR3 is TGTGCCAACAGTGCCCTCAGAGGGGGTTCCTACAATGAGCAGTTCTTC.

This clonotype has only a few counts. The V gene is TRBV7-9, the J gene TRBJ2-5, with D perhaps given as TRBD1 or TRBD2 (5 bases each). CDR1 is SEHNR and CDR2 is FQNEAQ in the germline V gene (reference sequence). Trimming shortened V by 5 bases and J by 5 bases, and 18 bases separated the two germline ends. The CDR3 runs 15 residues. CDR3 loop: CASSPKGFREETQYF. CDR3 nucleotides: TGTGCCAGCAGCCCGAAGGGATTCAGGGAGGAGACCCAGTACTTC.

This clonotype was observed once. Germline is not matched at one junction end, which may reflect a read error. The chain combines TRBV6-5 with TRBJ2-7, with TRBD2 matching over 10 bases. Germline V gene sequence: CDR1 MNHEY, CDR2 SVGAGI. The CDR3 has 14 amino acids. CDR3 DNA sequence: TGTGCCAGCAACCCTAGCGGGGGACGCTACGAGCGGTACTTC. Translated: CASNPSGGRYERYF.

In regard to this clonotype: A much bigger clone sits one base away, suggesting this may be a read error. The CDR3 DNA sequence: TGTGCCAGCAGGGGACTAGCTGATGAGCAGCTCTTC. It specifies CASRGLADEQLF. The gene calls are TRBV6-5 and TRBJ2-1; 9 bases agree with TRBD2. Germline CDR1 MNHEY, CDR2 SVGAGI. The CDR3 consists of 12 residues.

Points on this clonotype: A junction end diverges from the germline sequence, so it may reflect a read error. V usage is TRBV6-1 and J usage is TRBJ2-2, with D tentatively TRBD2 (6 bases). Germline V gene sequence: CDR1 MNHNS, CDR2 SASEGT. The CDR3 has 16 amino acids. Here the CDR3 reads CASSVRKRANTGELFF. In nucleotides, the CDR3 is TGTGCCAGCAGTGTAAGGAAGCGGGCGAACACTGGGGAGCTGTTTTTT.

With regard to this clonotype: Its ends do not fully match the called genes, so a read error is possible. This rearrangement joins TRBV11-2 to TRBJ2-7; TRBD2 is a possible D gene (5 bases). Per the germline V gene, CDR1 is SGHAT and CDR2 is FQNNGV. CDR3 length equals 14 residues. As DNA, the CDR3 is TGTGCCAGCTGCTTAGAAGAGGGCTCCTACGAGCAGTACTTC. Protein: CASCLEEGSYEQYF.

As to this clonotype: One junction end does not reproduce the germline sequence, and a read error may be involved. The rearrangement links TRBV11-3 to TRBJ2-1; maybe TRBD1 (5 bases). This CDR3 has 12 residues. Germline CDR1 is SGHNT and CDR2 is YENEEA. DNA for the CDR3: TGTGCAAGCAGCTTAGATCCCCAGGGTCAGTTCTTC. It codes for CASSLDPQGQFF.

Concerning this clonotype itself: The junction does not match germline at one end; this may be a read error. The chain has TRBV14 and TRBJ2-3; 9 nucleotides match TRBD1. The CDR3 loop spans 16 amino acids. CDR1 SGHDN and CDR2 FVKESK come from the germline V gene. CDR3 region: CTSSPDRGLGTDTQYF. The CDR3 region has the DNA TGTACCAGCAGCCCGGACAGGGGCTTGGGCACAGATACGCAGTATTTT.

In regard to this clonotype: This clone may be a read error of a much larger clone one base away. V gene TRBV29-1 combines with J gene TRBJ1-1; perhaps TRBD1 as D (5 bases). The V gene's germline CDR1 is SQVTM and CDR2 ANQGSEA. This CDR3 has 12 amino acids. V was clipped by 6 bases and J by 4 bases, with 12 bases between them. The CDR3 region has the DNA TGCAGCGTATCGACAGTTCGCACTGAAGCTTTCTTT. It translates to CSVSTVRTEAFF.

As to this clonotype: A read error may account for a junction end that differs from germline. The rearrangement uses TRBV10-3 and TRBJ2-1, with TRBD1 matching over 10 bases. Germline CDR1 and CDR2: ENHRY and SYGVKD. The CDR3 is 15 amino acids. The CDR3 sequence is CTISGDRGTYNEQIF. The CDR3, as DNA: TGTACCATCAGCGGGGACAGGGGTACCTACAATGAGCAGATCTTC.

To note about this clonotype: A much larger clone differs by one base, so this may be a read error. The genes are TRBV6-5 and TRBJ2-1; D remains unclear. The CDR3 is 17 residues long. Germline V gene lookup returns CDR1 MNHEY and CDR2 SVGAGI. The CDR3 protein is CASSYPGGQSSYYEQFF. Here the CDR3 DNA reads TGTGCCAGCAGTTACCCGGGTGGTCAGAGCTCCTACTATGAGCAGTTCTTC.

Ten or more counts support this clonotype. This chain joins TRBV11-2 and TRBJ2-7, with TRBD1 matching 9 bases. The ends lost 5 bases at V and 5 bases at J; junction bases unmatched: 4. Germline V gene sequence: CDR1 SGHAT, CDR2 FQNNGV. This CDR3 comprises 13 residues. CDR3 protein: CASSVTGGNEQYF. CDR3 coding DNA: TGTGCCAGCAGCGTCACAGGGGGCAACGAGCAGTACTTC.

Comments on this clonotype: With a much larger clone just one base away, this may be a read error. The chain employs TRBV29-1 and TRBJ2-1, with a weak D call TRBD2 (6 bases). The CDR3 totals 11 residues. Germline CDR1 and CDR2: SQVTM and ANQGSEA. The CDR3 loop reads CSSGLNNEHFF. The CDR3 nucleotides read TGCAGCTCGGGACTGAACAATGAGCATTTCTTC.